The 2 T cell receptor beta chains in this list originate from one sample, sequenced in a study of HIV-infected patients and healthy controls. Alpha and beta constant-region primers primed reverse transcription of approximately 460 ng RNA. Using multiplexing indices, alpha and beta chain libraries were generated apart by chain-specific third strand synthesis. Each CDR3 protein is one row after TCRdb ran MiXCR on the 5' RACE reads. This table holds a couple of distinct CDR3 sequences. Roughly three months, about 14 weeks, into antiretroviral therapy, follow-up blood was collected. The repertoire came from unfractionated whole blood and reflected all unsorted peripheral T cells. The sample was blood, taken during antiretroviral therapy. The receptors originated from an adult with HIV infection. The donor label of this sample is uncertain.

Notes on this clonotype: Little can be read into the size of this beta chain, an off-target read in a library designed for alpha chains. The rearrangement uses TRBV10-3 and TRBJ2-7, with a weak D call TRBD1 (7 bases). V was shortened by 2 bases and J by 4 bases, with 15 bases between the two germline ends. Looked up from germline, CDR1 is ENHRY and CDR2 is SYGVKD. CDR3 length: 15 residues. CDR3 region: CAISEQGGSVYEQYF. DNA for the CDR3: TGTGCCATCAGTGAGCAGGGGGGCTCGGTGTACGAGCAGTACTTC.

As regards this clonotype: Because this beta chain is a stray read in a library intended to capture alpha chains, its abundance should not be given much weight. The chain recombines TRBV29-1 with TRBJ2-1, with 9 positions matching TRBD2. The CDR3 contains 12 residues. Trimming at V came to 4 bases and at J to 7 bases, leaving 2 bases not matched to a gene. Germline V gene data show CDR1 as SQVTM and CDR2 as ANQGSEA. Written as DNA, the CDR3 is TGCAGCGTTGGGACTAGCGTGAATGAGCAGTTCTTC. Its protein product is CSVGTSVNEQFF.